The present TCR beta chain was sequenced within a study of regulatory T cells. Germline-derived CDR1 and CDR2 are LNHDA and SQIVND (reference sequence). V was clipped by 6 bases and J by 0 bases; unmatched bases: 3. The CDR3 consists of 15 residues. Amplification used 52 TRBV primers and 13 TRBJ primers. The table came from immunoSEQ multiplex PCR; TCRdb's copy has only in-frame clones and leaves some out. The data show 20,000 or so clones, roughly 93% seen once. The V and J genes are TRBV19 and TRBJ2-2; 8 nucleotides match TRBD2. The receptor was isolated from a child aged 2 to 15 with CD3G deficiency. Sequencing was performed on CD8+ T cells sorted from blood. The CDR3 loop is CASRVSGTNTGELFF. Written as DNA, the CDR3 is TGTGCCAGTAGGGTTAGCGGGACGAACACCGGGGAGCTGTTTTTT.